Following are 5 T cell receptor beta chains from one sample sequenced in a study of human T cells and chemical hapten exposure. Sample time point: patch test 1, 2 weeks after DPC sensitization. The treatment was: therapeutic diphenylcyclopropenone sensitization with weekly scalp DPC. TCRdb reprocessed the RACE reads with MiXCR, giving one entry per CDR3 protein. The repertoire has under 450,000 distinct CDR3 sequences, about 4.4% of them found once; the top ten carry approximately 2.1%. Material: whole blood, obtained in connection with sensitization to the hapten diphenylcyclopropenone (DPC). Source of these receptors: a woman between 45 and 65 years old with alopecia areata. Some clones in this sample may be carry-over from other donors' samples.

This clonotype was counted many times. This chain links TRBV12-3 or TRBV12-4 with TRBJ1-2; maybe TRBD1 (6 bases). The CDR3 runs to 13 residues. V lost 8 bases and J 5 bases, leaving 15 bases between the germline ends. The CDR3 sequence: CASSSGAPYGYTF. The CDR3 DNA is TGTGCCAGCTCATCAGGGGCGCCGTATGGCTACACCTTC.

This clonotype was detected once. Because the CDR3 is missing its conserved closing phenylalanine or tryptophan, this is likely a read error. The chain employs TRBV11-3 and TRBJ2-1; D remains ambiguous. The CDR3 runs 12 residues. CDR1 and CDR2 from the germline V gene are SGHNT and YENEEA. Trimming removed 3 bases from V and 6 bases from J, with 6 bases in between. The CDR3 sequence is CASSFHSNEQFS. The CDR3 DNA sequence: TGTGCCAGCAGCTTCCACAGCAATGAGCAGTTCTCC.

The chain uses TRBV15 and TRBJ2-7, with TRBD1 matching 10 bases. V trimming: 5 bases; J trimming: 4 bases; junction bases outside the gene matches: 8. Germline loops: CDR1 LNHNV, CDR2 YYDKDF (reference sequence). The CDR3 runs to 15 residues. The CDR3 loop reads CATSQPGQGIYEQYF. The CDR3 DNA is TGTGCCACCAGCCAGCCGGGACAGGGGATTTACGAGCAGTACTTC.

In this sample, this clonotype turned up a few times. The chain joins TRBV6-6 to TRBJ2-2, with D perhaps TRBD1 (6 bases). V was shortened by 2 bases and J by 0 bases, with 10 bases between the two germline ends. Germline V gene data show CDR1 as MNHNY and CDR2 as SVGAGI (reference sequence). The CDR3 length is 16 residues. The CDR3 sequence: CASSYPQGANTGELFF. CDR3 coding DNA: TGTGCCAGCAGTTACCCACAGGGAGCGAACACCGGGGAGCTGTTTTTT.

This clonotype was detected many times. The rearrangement links TRBV4-1 to TRBJ1-2; D is uncertain. With 5 bases removed from V and 2 bases from J, the gap between germline ends came to 9 bases. Germline loops: CDR1 MGHRA, CDR2 YSYEKL. This CDR3 spans 13 amino acids. Here the CDR3 reads CASSERVNYGYTF. The CDR3, as DNA: TGCGCCAGCAGCGAAAGAGTCAACTATGGCTACACCTTC.